This record looks at one T cell receptor (beta chain) sequence and its context. This sample was included in a study of blood T cell repertoires in COVID-19. Study-level background: PBMCs, B-cell-depleted T cells, or T cells provided the cDNA or gDNA that made up the material.

Which cohort a participant joined came from the clinical history participants gave. Generated by immunoSEQ multiplex PCR, the TCRdb table keeps only in-frame clones and is missing some. Of hundreds of thousands of clones detected, around 88% appear once; the ten largest clones hold approximately 6%. The receptor was isolated from a woman aged 40 to 50 who had recovered from COVID-19. The source material was PBMCs or T cells enriched from blood (not recorded which).

CDR3 amino acids: CSVDRGTGSYGYTF. The CDR3 DNA sequence: TGCAGCGTTGATAGGGGAACAGGTTCCTATGGCTACACCTTC. The chain joins TRBV29-1 to TRBJ1-2; maybe TRBD1 (5 bases). Germline V lookup: CDR1 SQVTM, CDR2 ANQGSEA. V was trimmed by 3 bases and J by 4 bases, leaving 15 bases between them. This CDR3 has 14 residues.